This T cell receptor beta chain was found in a study of control samples from healthy donors and cancer patients. TCRdb's table, derived via immunoSEQ multiplex PCR, lists solely in-frame clones and lacks some. This table holds around 180,000 clones, around 94% found once. From germline, CDR1 is SGHDT and CDR2 YYEEEE. The CDR3 sequence is 15 residues long. J was trimmed by 5 bases and V by 4 bases; bases with no gene match: 10. The sample was blood. The rearrangement links TRBV5-6 to TRBJ2-5, with 8 bases that match TRBD1. This clonotype originated in a woman between 18 and 29 years old in good health. In DNA form, the CDR3 reads TGTGCCAGCAGCGATCGACAGGGGTTGGGCGAGACCCAGTACTTC. Translated: CASSDRQGLGETQYF.